One sample yielded the 23 T cell receptor beta chains listed below, sequenced in a study of OX40 agonist ivuxolimab in advanced cancers. The data were produced by immunoSEQ multiplex PCR, yet TCRdb's version contains in-frame clones alone and is incomplete. The table records under 80,000 clones, 89% of them present only once. Specimen: CD4+ or CD8+ T cells sorted from blood, collected in a trial of the OX40 agonist ivuxolimab. The receptors were sampled from an adult with an advanced solid tumor such as melanoma, head and neck, liver or kidney cancer.

The CDR3 here is CASSSSRGQGDGYTF. DNA of the CDR3: TGTGCCAGCAGCTCCTCCCGGGGGCAAGGGGATGGCTACACCTTC. The chain joins TRBV7-9 to TRBJ1-2, with a tentative D call TRBD1 (6 bases). Trimming took off 4 bases at V and 6 bases at J, with 18 bases between the two ends. CDR3 length equals 15 residues. Germline loops: CDR1 SEHNR, CDR2 FQNEAQ (reference sequence).

The chain recombines TRBV28 with TRBJ2-5; D might be TRBD1 (6 bases). CDR3 length equals 13 residues. Trimming cost V 6 bases and J 5 bases, with 13 bases left between them. The germline V gene encodes CDR1 MDHEN and CDR2 SYDVKM. The DNA for the CDR3 is TGTGCCAGCAGCCCCGATCAGGGGGAGACCCAGTACTTC. Translated: CASSPDQGETQYF.

CDR3 protein: CASSDGTTSYEQYF. CDR3 DNA sequence: TGTGCCAGCAGTGATGGGACGACATCCTACGAGCAGTACTTC. This chain connects TRBV2 to TRBJ2-7; D tentatively reads TRBD1 or TRBD2 (5 bases each). The V and J ends lost 3 bases and 1 base respectively, with 10 bases between them. Germline loops: CDR1 SNHLY, CDR2 FYNNEI. The CDR3 extends over 14 amino acids.

This clone was picked up one time. The chain recombines TRBV5-6 with TRBJ2-5; a weak D match, TRBD1 (6 bases). The germline V gene encodes CDR1 SGHDT and CDR2 YYEEEE. The CDR3 consists of 16 residues. Trimming pared 4 bases from V and 1 base from J, leaving 17 bases between. The CDR3: CASSLWQGRSQETQYF. The CDR3 DNA follows: TGTGCCAGCAGCCTGTGGCAGGGGCGTAGCCAAGAGACCCAGTACTTC.

This rearrangement joins TRBV6-5 to TRBJ1-1, with D possibly TRBD1 on 6 matching bases. There are 15 residues in the CDR3. CDR1 MNHEY and CDR2 SVGAGI come from the germline V gene. V was clipped by 2 bases and J by 1 base, with 11 bases between them. This CDR3 is CASSYTETGNTEAFF. CDR3 bases: TGTGCCAGCAGTTACACTGAGACAGGGAACACTGAAGCTTTCTTT.

V is TRBV10-2 and J is TRBJ2-1, with a weak D call TRBD2 (7 bases). V lost 4 bases, J lost 5 bases, and 18 bases lay in between. Germline loops: CDR1 WSHSY, CDR2 SAAADI. The CDR3 covers 16 residues. Here the CDR3 reads CASSALAEGEDNEQFF. CDR3 sequence (DNA): TGCGCCAGCAGTGCGCTAGCGGAGGGGGAGGACAATGAGCAGTTCTTC.

The chain employs TRBV28 and TRBJ1-5; no clear D gene. Germline CDR1 reads MDHEN; CDR2 reads SYDVKM. With 3 bases removed from V and 11 bases from J, the gap between germline ends came to 23 bases. The CDR3 loop spans 16 amino acids. CDR3 amino acids: CASSFRTEALNEAQHF. CDR3 nucleotide sequence: TGTGCCAGCAGTTTTAGAACAGAAGCCTTAAACGAAGCCCAGCATTTT.

This rearrangement joins TRBV7-9 to TRBJ2-2, with 8 bases identical to TRBD1. V dropped 4 bases and J dropped 6; count of bases not matched to a gene: 10. CDR3 length equals 16 residues. In germline, CDR1 is SEHNR, CDR2 FQNEAQ (reference sequence). The CDR3 reads CASSSPDREYAGELFF. CDR3 nucleotide sequence: TGTGCCAGCAGCTCCCCGGACAGGGAATATGCCGGGGAGCTGTTTTTT.

The genes are TRBV6-5 and TRBJ1-1, with 8 bases fitting TRBD1. The CDR3 is made up of 15 amino acids. The junction had 12 bases not matched to a gene; V was cut back by 6 bases and J by 6 bases. CDR1 is MNHEY, CDR2 SVGAGI, per germline. The CDR3, as DNA: TGTGCCAGCAGGAGACAGGGGCTGGGTATCGCTGAAGCTTTCTTT. Residues: CASRRQGLGIAEAFF.

The chain has TRBV4-3 and TRBJ2-5; D is perhaps TRBD1 (6 bases). The DNA end is a closer match to TRBJ2-7, so the J assignment may be wrong. In germline, CDR1 is LGHNA, CDR2 YSLEER. The CDR3 totals 14 residues. CDR3 DNA: TGCGCCAGCAGCCACAAACGGGACACCTACGAGCAGTACTTC. It codes for CASSHKRDTYEQYF.

This clone was recorded only once. The chain combines TRBV7-9 with TRBJ2-1; D is ambiguous. Trimming shortened V by 5 bases and J by 4 bases, and 15 bases separated the two germline ends. This CDR3 spans 15 amino acids. Germline V lookup: CDR1 SEHNR, CDR2 FQNEAQ (reference sequence). The CDR3 region is CASSPGVSVYNEQFF. The CDR3 coding sequence is TGTGCCAGCAGCCCTGGAGTTAGTGTTTACAATGAGCAGTTCTTC.

This clone was detected only once. The chain carries TRBV5-5 and TRBJ1-2; no clear D gene. This CDR3 contains 16 residues. The V end lost 0 bases, the J end lost 3 bases, and 15 bases lay between the germline ends. Germline CDR1 and CDR2: SGHKS and YYEKEE (reference sequence). The chain's CDR3 is CASSLESVPLDYGYTF. CDR3 nucleotides: TGTGCCAGCAGCTTGGAGTCTGTCCCCCTTGACTATGGCTACACCTTC.

As DNA, the CDR3 is TGTGCCACTGCAACCTCGGACAACAGGCAAGAGACCCAGTACTTC. This gives the protein CATATSDNRQETQYF. The chain joins TRBV15 to TRBJ2-5, with D maybe TRBD1 (5 bases). Trimming took off 9 bases at V and 2 bases at J, with 19 bases between the two ends. Germline V gene sequence: CDR1 LNHNV, CDR2 YYDKDF (reference sequence). This CDR3 is built from 15 residues.

V and J are TRBV11-2 and TRBJ2-5; D perhaps matches TRBD2 (5 bases). CDR3 size: 16 residues. Germline loops: CDR1 SGHAT, CDR2 FQNNGV. V was trimmed by 3 bases and J by 5 bases, leaving 19 bases between them. In DNA form, the CDR3 reads TGTGCCAGCAGCTTCTATCGGACGGAGGTCCCTGAGACCCAGTACTTC. Amino acid sequence: CASSFYRTEVPETQYF.

The chain couples TRBV19 to TRBJ2-5; D gene uncertain. With the DNA end fitting TRBJ2-7 better, the J assignment may be wrong. There are 13 residues in the CDR3. Per the germline V gene, CDR1 is LNHDA and CDR2 is SQIVND (reference sequence). Here the CDR3 reads CASSTGAVYEQYF. In nucleotides, the CDR3 is TGTGCCAGTAGCACCGGCGCAGTCTACGAGCAGTACTTC.

The chain has TRBV11-2 and TRBJ1-2; perhaps TRBD1 as D (5 bases). V lost 0 bases to trimming and J lost 3 bases, with 11 bases between them. The CDR3 extends over 15 amino acids. Germline-derived CDR1 and CDR2 are SGHAT and FQNNGV. The CDR3 nucleotides read TGTGCCAGCAGCTTAGAGTGGGGGATTGACTATGGCTACACCTTC. Protein product: CASSLEWGIDYGYTF.

The chain has TRBV5-6 and TRBJ2-5; D is ambiguous. Looked up from germline, CDR1 is SGHDT and CDR2 is YYEEEE. V was shortened by 0 bases and J by 13 bases, with 13 bases between the two germline ends. The CDR3 is 12 amino acids. DNA of the CDR3: TGTGCCAGCAGCTTGGGTGGGCAAATCCCGTACTTC. It translates to CASSLGGQIPYF.

The V call is TRBV7-3, the J call TRBJ2-2, with D perhaps TRBD2 (5 bases). The CDR3 covers 15 residues. Trimming removed 6 bases from V and 4 bases from J, with 15 bases in between. Germline V CDR1 and CDR2: SGHTA, FQGTGA. CDR3 in amino acids: CASRKETAGTGELFF. The CDR3 DNA follows: TGTGCCAGCAGGAAAGAAACGGCGGGCACCGGGGAGCTGTTTTTT.

This sequence joins TRBV7-9 and TRBJ2-5; perhaps TRBD1 as D (5 bases). Trimming removed 3 bases at V and 5 bases at J, with 7 bases between. Per the germline V gene, CDR1 is SEHNR and CDR2 is FQNEAQ (reference sequence). The CDR3 runs to 12 residues. CDR3 loop: CASSFYRETQYF. CDR3 in DNA: TGTGCCAGCAGCTTCTACAGGGAGACCCAGTACTTC. Supplemented by reference TRBV7-9 and TRBJ2-5, the full variable domain reads DTGVSQNPRHKITKRGQNVTFRCDPISEHNRLYWYRQTLGQGPEFLTYFQNEAQLEKSRLLSDRFSAERPKGSFSTLEIQRTEQGDSAMYLCASSFYRETQYFGPGTRLLVL.

The chain couples TRBV11-2 to TRBJ1-2; D is unresolved. The CDR3 spans 10 residues. V lost 4 bases, J lost 5 bases, and 2 bases lay in between. Germline V gives CDR1 SGHAT, CDR2 FQNNGV. The CDR3 DNA reads TGTGCCAGCAGCTCATATGGCTACACCTTC. Amino acids: CASSSYGYTF.

The chain couples TRBV7-2 to TRBJ2-2; 12 bases agree with TRBD2. Trimming at V came to 5 bases and at J to 4 bases, leaving 8 bases not matched to a gene. This CDR3 is 17 amino acids long. Germline CDR1 and CDR2: SGHTA and FQGNSA. The CDR3: CASSPGLAGTSTGELFF. Written as DNA, the CDR3 is TGTGCCAGCAGCCCTGGACTAGCGGGAACGAGCACCGGGGAGCTGTTTTTT.

With respect to this clone: One end of the junction does not line up with germline, which may come from a read error. V usage is TRBV5-6 and J usage is TRBJ2-2; 10 bases are shared with TRBD2. CDR3 size: 16 residues. Germline V gives CDR1 SGHDT, CDR2 YYEEEE. The CDR3 loop reads CTSSLGLAGALGELFF. Here the CDR3 DNA reads TGTACCAGCAGCTTGGGGCTAGCGGGAGCTCTAGGGGAGCTGTTTTTT.

The CDR3, as DNA: TGCGCCAGCAGCCAAGATTCAGGGTACCAAGAGACCCAGTACTTC. Protein sequence: CASSQDSGYQETQYF. The gene calls are TRBV4-3 and TRBJ2-5, with D perhaps TRBD1 (5 bases). V shed 0 bases and J shed 0 bases, with 8 bases lying between them. This CDR3 spans 15 amino acids. Looked up from germline, CDR1 is LGHNA and CDR2 is YSLEER.